This T cell receptor beta chain was recovered during a study of T-cell memory formation after mild COVID-19 (dated by TCRdb to the early 2020s). About the full investigation: TCR sequence clusters from the two donors were found to be largely donor specific. Longitudinal TCRalpha and TCRbeta repertoire sequencing tracked T-cell clones expanding and contracting after mild COVID-19 in two donors. The cohort comprised two young, previously healthy adult volunteers, one female and one male.

The study at large found these results: SARS-CoV-2 specificity was not confirmed for the second-wave clones peaking on day 37. The study covered only a couple of mild cases, and larger cohorts including severe cases with pre-infection samples were considered necessary. The detection of some responding clones in pre-infection memory suggests that pre-existing cross-reactive memory T cells joined the SARS-CoV-2 response. Contracting CD4+ clones were found mainly in CM and EM memory subsets, while CD8+ clones were enriched in EMRA. From day 15 to 85, contracting clones showed balanced CD4/CD8 phenotypes, whereas a second wave of clones that expanded from day 15 to 37 leaned towards CD4+.

The table lists this clonotype with a few counts. Its recognized antigen is unknown. No base quality values were provided; no much bigger clone lies one nucleotide off. V trim: 7 bases; J trim: 7 bases; unmatched bases: 15. There are 16 amino acids in the CDR3, from cysteine to phenylalanine inclusive. Only the CDR3 portion is preserved as DNA: 48 bases, with reading frame beginning at the first base. CDR1 and CDR2, per the germline V gene (reference sequence), are MNHNY and SVGAGI. TCRdb names Illumina NovaSeq 6000 as the instrument used. cDNA libraries for TCRalpha and TCRbeta were prepared by 5'RACE using constant-segment primers, with sample barcodes and unique molecular identifiers added. RNA was extracted from every sample with Trizol reagent. Amplification of the libraries took two PCR steps, and the second step added a second sample barcode plus Illumina TruSeq adapters. Sequencing of the libraries was done on an Illumina NovaSeq, producing 2 x 150 bp paired-end reads. Per the authors' processing: The reads were demultiplexed and collapsed into UMI-guided consensus sequences using migec v1.2.7. Using mixcr v2.1.11, UMI consensuses were aligned to TRA and TRB V and J templates and then assembled into clonotypes. Expanded or contracted clonotypes were those called significant by both edgeR and NoisET, with noise models trained on biological replicates. For edgeR calls, the thresholds were a false discovery rate-adjusted p below 0.01 and a log2 fold-change of 1. As an exploratory analysis of dynamics, max-normalized trajectories of the 1000 most abundant clonotypes were examined by PCA with hierarchical clustering. The CD4 or CD8 phenotype of responding clones was assigned using the separately sequenced CD4+ and CD8+ repertoires. TCRdb passed the public sequencing reads through fastp at Q25 and MiXCR, retaining productive beta sequences. Under each unique CDR3 protein, matching rows form one entry showing the most common genes and DNA. These V and J calls rely on TCRdb rather than the paper's analysis. This sample is represented by under 300,000 distinct CDR3 sequences; 16% of them were singletons. The ten most abundant clones make up 22% of the sample.

PBMCs were isolated by Ficoll-Paque density gradient centrifugation. The sequencing sample was made of PBMCs or a T cell subset sorted from them (not recorded which). The clonotype originates from a man younger than 35 who had mild COVID-19 (a few samples of this study predate the infection). The sample titles of this study are shuffled in the database, so cell type and time point are left out; the donor was told from shared clones. Here the chain combines TRBV6-6 and TRBJ1-4; 7 nucleotides in the junction match TRBD1. The nucleotide sequence is TGTGCCAGCACCGGACAGGCCAGGGTGGGGGTTGAAAAACTGTTTTTT. It codes for CASTGQARVGVEKLFF.